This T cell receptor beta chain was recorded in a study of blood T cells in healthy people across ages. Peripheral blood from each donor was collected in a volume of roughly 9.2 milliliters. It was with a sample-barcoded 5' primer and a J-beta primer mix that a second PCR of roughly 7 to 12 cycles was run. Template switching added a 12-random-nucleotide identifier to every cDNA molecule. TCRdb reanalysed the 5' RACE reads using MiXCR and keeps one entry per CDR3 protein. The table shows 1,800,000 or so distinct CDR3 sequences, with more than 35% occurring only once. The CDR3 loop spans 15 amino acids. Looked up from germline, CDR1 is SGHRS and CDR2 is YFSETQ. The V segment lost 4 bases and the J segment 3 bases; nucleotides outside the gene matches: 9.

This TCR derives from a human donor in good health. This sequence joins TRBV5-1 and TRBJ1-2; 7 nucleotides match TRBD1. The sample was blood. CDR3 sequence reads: CASSAGTVNDYGYTF. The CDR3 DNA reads TGCGCCAGCAGCGCTGGGACAGTCAATGACTATGGCTACACCTTC.